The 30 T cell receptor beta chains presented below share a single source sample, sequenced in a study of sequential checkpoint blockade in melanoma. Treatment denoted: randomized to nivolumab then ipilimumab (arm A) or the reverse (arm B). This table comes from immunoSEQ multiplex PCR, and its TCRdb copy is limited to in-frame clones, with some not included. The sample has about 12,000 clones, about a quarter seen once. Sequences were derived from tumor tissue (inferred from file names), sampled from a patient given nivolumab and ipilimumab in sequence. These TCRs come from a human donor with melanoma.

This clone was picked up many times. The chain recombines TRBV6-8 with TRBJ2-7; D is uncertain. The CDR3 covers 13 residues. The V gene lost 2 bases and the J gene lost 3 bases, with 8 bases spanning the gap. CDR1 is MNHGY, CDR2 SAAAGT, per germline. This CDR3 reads CASSYGQIYEQYF. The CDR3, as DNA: TGTGCCAGCAGTTACGGGCAGATCTACGAGCAGTACTTC.

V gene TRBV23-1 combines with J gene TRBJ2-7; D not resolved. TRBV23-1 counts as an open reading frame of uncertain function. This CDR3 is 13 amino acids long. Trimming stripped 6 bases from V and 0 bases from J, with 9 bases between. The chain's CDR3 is CASRHISSYEQYF. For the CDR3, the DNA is TGCGCCAGCAGGCATATAAGCTCCTACGAGCAGTACTTC.

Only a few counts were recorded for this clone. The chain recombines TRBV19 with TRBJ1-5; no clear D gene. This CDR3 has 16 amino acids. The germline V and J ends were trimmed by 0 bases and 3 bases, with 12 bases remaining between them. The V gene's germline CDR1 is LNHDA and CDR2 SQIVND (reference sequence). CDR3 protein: CASSIDQARNNQPQHF. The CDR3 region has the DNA TGTGCCAGTAGTATAGATCAGGCCAGGAACAATCAGCCCCAGCATTTT.

The CDR3 nucleotides read TGTGCCATCAGTGAGCTTGGGTGGCGCCCACACGATACGCAGTATTTT. It is translated as CAISELGWRPHDTQYF. J is TRBJ2-3 and V is TRBV10-3; unclear D gene. V was clipped by 2 bases and J by 6 bases, with 18 bases between them. Germline CDR1 ENHRY, CDR2 SYGVKD. This CDR3 comprises 16 residues.

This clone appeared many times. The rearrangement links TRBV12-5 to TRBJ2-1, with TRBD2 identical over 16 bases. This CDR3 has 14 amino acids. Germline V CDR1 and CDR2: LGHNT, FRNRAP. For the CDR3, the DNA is TGTGCCAGCCTAGGGACTAGCGGGGGGGATGAGCAGTTCTTC. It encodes CASLGTSGGDEQFF.

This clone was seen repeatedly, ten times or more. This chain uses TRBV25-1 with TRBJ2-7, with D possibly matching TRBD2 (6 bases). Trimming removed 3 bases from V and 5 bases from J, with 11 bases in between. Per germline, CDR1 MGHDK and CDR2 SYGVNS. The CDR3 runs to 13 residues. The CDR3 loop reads CASSEGGPDEQYV. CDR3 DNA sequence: TGTGCCAGCAGTGAGGGGGGTCCGGACGAGCAGTACGTC.

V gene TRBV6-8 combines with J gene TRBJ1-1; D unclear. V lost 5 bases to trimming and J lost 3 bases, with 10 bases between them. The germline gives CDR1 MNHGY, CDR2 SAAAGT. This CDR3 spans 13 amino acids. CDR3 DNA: TGTGCCAGCAGTGAGGTTCCGGACACTGAAGCTTTCTTT. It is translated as CASSEVPDTEAFF.

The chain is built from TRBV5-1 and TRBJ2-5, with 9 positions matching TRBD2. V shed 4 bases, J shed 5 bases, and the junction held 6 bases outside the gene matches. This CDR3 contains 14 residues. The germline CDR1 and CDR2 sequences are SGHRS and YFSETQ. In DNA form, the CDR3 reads TGCGCCAGCAGCCCAGCGGGGGGCTGGGAGACCCAGTACTTC. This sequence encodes CASSPAGGWETQYF.

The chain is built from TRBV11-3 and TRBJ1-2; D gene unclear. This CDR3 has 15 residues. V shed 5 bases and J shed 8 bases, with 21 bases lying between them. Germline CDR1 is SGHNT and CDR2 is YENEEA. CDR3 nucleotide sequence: TGTGCCAGCAGCCTCTCGCTAGGGCGTCCCAAGGGCTACACCTTC. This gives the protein CASSLSLGRPKGYTF. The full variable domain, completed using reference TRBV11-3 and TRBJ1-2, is EAGVVQSPRYKIIEKKQPVAFWCNPISGHNTLYWYLQNLGQGPELLIRYENEEAVDDSQLPKDRFSAERLKGVDSTLKIQPAELGDSAVYLCASSLSLGRPKGYTFGSGTRLTVV.

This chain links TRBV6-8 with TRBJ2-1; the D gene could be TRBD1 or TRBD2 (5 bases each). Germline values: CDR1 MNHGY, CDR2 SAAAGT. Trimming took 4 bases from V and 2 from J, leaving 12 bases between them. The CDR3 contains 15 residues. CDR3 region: CASSFSRGAYNEQFF. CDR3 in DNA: TGTGCCAGCAGTTTTAGTAGAGGGGCCTACAATGAGCAGTTCTTC.

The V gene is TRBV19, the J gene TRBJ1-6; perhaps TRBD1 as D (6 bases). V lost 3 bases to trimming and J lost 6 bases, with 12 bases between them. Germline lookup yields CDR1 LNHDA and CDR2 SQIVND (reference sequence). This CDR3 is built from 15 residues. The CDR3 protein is CASSMRDTTNSPLHF. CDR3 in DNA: TGTGCCAGTAGTATGCGGGACACGACTAATTCACCCCTCCACTTT.

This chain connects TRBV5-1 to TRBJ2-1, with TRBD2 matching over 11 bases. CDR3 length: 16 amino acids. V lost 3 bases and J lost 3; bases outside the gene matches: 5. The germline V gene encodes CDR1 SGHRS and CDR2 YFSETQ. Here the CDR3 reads CASSSLLAGGYNEQFF. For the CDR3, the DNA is TGCGCCAGCAGCTCACTCCTAGCGGGGGGCTACAATGAGCAGTTCTTC.

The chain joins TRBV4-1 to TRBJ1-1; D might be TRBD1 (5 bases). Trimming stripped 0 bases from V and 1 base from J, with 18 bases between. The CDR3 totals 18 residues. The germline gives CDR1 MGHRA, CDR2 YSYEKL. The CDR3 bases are TGCGCCAGCAGCCAAGATCTATGGGGTAGACAGCGGAACACTGAAGCTTTCTTT. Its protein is CASSQDLWGRQRNTEAFF.

The CDR3 DNA sequence: TGTGCCAGTGAGGGGGCGGATCAGCCCCAGCATTTT. It yields the protein CASEGADQPQHF. The chain links TRBV19 to TRBJ1-5, with 7 nucleotides matching TRBD1. This CDR3 contains 12 residues. V trimming: 8 bases; J trimming: 5 bases; junction bases outside the gene matches: 3. Germline CDR1 and CDR2: LNHDA and SQIVND (reference sequence).

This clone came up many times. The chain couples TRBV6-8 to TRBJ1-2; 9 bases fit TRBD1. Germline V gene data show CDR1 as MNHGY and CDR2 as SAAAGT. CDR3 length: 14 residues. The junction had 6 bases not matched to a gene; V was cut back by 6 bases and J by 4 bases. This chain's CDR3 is CASRLTTGGYGYTF. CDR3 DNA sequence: TGTGCCAGCAGGCTCACGACAGGGGGCTATGGCTACACCTTC.

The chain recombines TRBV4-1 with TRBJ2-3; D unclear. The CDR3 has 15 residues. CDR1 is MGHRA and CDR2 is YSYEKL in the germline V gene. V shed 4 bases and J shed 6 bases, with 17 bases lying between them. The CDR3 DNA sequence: TGCGCCAGCAGCCCTCGCCAGCAGATGGGGGATACGCAGTATTTT. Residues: CASSPRQQMGDTQYF.

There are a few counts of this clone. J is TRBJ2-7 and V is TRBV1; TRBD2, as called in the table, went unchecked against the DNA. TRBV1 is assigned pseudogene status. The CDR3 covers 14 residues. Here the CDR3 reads CASSQAGGDYEQYF. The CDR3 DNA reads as TGCGCCAGCAGCCAAGCGGGCGGGGACTACGAGCAGTACTTC.

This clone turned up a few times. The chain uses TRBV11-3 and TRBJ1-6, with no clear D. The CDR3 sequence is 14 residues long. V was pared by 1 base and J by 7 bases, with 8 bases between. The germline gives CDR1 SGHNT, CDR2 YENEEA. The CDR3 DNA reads TGTGCCAGCAGCTTAGTACCCACCAATTCACCCCTCCACTTT. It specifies CASSLVPTNSPLHF.

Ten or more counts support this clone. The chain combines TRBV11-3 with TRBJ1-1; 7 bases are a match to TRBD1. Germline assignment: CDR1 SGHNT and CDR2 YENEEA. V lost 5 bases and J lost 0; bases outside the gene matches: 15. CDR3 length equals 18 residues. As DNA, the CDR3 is TGTGCCAGCAGCCCCGTAGGGCAGGGGGTACAGTTGAACACTGAAGCTTTCTTT. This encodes CASSPVGQGVQLNTEAFF.

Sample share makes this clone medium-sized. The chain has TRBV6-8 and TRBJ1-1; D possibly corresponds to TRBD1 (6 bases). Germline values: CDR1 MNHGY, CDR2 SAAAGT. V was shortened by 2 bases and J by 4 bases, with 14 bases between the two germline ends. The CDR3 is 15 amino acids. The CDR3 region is CASSYEGDMTTEAFF. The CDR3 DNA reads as TGTGCCAGCAGTTACGAGGGGGATATGACCACTGAAGCTTTCTTT.

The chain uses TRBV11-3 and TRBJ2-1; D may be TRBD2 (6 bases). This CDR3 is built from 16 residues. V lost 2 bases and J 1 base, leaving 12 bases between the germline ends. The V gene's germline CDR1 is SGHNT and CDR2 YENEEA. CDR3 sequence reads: CASSLFRGMSYNEQFF. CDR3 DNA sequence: TGTGCCAGCAGCTTATTCCGGGGGATGTCCTACAATGAGCAGTTCTTC.

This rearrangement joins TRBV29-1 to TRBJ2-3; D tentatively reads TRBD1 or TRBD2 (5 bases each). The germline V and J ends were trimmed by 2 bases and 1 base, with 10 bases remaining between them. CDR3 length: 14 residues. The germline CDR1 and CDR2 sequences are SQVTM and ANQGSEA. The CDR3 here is CSVERGDGTDTQYF. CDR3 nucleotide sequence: TGCAGCGTTGAACGGGGCGACGGCACAGATACGCAGTATTTT.

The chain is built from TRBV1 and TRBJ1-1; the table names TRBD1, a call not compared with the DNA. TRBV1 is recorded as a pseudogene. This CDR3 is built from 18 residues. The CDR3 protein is CASRLLPGQGLTDTEAFF. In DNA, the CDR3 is TGCGCCAGCAGACTTCTTCCGGGACAGGGTTTGACGGACACTGAAGCTTTCTTT.

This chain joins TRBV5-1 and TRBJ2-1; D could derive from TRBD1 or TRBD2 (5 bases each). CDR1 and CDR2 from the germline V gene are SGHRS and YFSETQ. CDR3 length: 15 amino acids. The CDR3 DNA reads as TGCCAGAAGTTCCTTGTTAGACCGGGACCCTTGATGGAGTTCTTC. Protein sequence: CQKFLVRPGPLMEFF.

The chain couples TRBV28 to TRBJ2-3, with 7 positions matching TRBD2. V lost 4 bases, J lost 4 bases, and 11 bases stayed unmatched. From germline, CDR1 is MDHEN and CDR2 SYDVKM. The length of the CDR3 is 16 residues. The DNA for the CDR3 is TGTGCCAGCAGTTCCTCACACAGCGGGGACGCAGATACGCAGTATTTT. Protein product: CASSSSHSGDADTQYF.

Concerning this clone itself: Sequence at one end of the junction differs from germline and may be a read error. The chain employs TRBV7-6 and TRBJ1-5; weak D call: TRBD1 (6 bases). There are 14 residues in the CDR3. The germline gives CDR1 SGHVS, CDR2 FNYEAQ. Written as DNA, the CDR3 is TGTGCTAGCAGCCCCCGACAGGTAAATCAGCCCCAGCATTTT. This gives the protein CASSPRQVNQPQHF.

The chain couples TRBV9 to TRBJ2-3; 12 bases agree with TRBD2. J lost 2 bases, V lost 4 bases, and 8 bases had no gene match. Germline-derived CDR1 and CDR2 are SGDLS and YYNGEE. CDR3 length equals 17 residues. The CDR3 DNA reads TGTGCCAGCAGCCCGAACCTAGCGGGGGGGTTCACAGATACGCAGTATTTT. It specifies CASSPNLAGGFTDTQYF.

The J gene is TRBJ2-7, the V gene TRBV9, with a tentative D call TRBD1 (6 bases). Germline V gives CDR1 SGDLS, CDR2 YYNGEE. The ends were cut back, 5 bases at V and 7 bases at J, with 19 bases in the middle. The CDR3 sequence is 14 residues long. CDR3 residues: CASSAYKIRGEQYV. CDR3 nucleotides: TGTGCCAGCAGTGCCTATAAAATCAGGGGTGAGCAGTACGTC.

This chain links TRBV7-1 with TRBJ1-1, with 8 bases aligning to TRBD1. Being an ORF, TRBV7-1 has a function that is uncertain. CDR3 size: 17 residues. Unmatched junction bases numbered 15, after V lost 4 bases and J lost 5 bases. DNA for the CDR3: TGTGCCAGCAGCTTATTCGCAGGGGGCCAGGCGCGGACTGAAGCTTTCTTT. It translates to CASSLFAGGQARTEAFF.

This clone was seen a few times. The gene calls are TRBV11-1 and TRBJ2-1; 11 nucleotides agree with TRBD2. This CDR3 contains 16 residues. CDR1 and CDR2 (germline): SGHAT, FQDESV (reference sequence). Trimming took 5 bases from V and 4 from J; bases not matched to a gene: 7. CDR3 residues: CASSQSGTSGYNEQFF. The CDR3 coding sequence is TGTGCCAGCAGCCAATCCGGGACTAGCGGTTACAATGAGCAGTTCTTC.